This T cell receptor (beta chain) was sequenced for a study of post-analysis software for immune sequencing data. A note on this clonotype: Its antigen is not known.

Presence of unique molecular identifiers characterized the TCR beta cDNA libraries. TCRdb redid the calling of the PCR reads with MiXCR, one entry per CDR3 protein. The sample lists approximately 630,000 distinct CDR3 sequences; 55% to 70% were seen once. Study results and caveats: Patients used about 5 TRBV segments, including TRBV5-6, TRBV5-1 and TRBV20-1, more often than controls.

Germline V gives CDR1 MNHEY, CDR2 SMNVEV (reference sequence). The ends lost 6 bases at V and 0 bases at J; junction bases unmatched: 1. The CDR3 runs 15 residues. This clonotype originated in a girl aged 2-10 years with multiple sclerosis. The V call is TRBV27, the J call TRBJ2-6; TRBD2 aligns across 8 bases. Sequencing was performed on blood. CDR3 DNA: TGTGCCAGCAGCGGACTAGCCTCTGGGGCCAACGTCCTGACTTTC. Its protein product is CASSGLASGANVLTF.